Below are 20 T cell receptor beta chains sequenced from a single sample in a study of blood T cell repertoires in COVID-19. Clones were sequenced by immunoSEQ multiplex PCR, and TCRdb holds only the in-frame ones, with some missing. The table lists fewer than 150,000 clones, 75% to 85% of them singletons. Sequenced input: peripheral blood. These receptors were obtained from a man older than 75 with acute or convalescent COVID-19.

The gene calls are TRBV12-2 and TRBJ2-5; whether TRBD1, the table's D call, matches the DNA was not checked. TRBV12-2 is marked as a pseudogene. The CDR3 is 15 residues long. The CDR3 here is CASRLPREGVETQYF. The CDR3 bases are TGTGCAAGTCGCTTACCCAGGGAAGGAGTAGAGACCCAGTACTTC.

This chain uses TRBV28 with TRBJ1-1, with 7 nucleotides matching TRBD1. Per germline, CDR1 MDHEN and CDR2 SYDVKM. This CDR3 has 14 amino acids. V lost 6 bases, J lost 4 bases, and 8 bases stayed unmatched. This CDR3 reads CASRAGGLVTEAFF. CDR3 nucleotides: TGTGCCAGCAGGGCAGGGGGGCTGGTCACTGAAGCTTTCTTT.

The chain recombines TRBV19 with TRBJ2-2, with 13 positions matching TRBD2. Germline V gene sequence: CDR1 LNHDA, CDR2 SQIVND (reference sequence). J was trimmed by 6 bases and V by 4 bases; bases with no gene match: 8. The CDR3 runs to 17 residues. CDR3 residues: CASSTRLAGGGAGELFF. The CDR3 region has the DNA TGTGCCAGTAGTACCAGACTAGCGGGGGGCGGGGCCGGGGAGCTGTTTTTT.

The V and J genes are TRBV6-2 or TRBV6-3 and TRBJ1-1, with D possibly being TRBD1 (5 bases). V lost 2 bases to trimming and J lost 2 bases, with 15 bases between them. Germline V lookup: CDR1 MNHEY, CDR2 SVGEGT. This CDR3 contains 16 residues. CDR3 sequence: CASSYPSGRVNTEAFF. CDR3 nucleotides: TGTGCCAGCAGTTACCCCTCCGGCAGGGTAAACACTGAAGCTTTCTTT.

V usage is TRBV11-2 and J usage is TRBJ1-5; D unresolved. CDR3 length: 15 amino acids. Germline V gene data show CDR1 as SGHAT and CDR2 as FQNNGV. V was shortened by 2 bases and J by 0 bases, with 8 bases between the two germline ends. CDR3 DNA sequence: TGTGCCAGCAGCTTATCGGGATATAGCAATCAGCCCCAGCATTTT. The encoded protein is CASSLSGYSNQPQHF.

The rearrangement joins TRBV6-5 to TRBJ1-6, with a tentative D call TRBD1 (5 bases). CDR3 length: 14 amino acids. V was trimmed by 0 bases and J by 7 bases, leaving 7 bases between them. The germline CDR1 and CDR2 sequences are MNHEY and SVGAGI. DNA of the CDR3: TGTGCCAGCAGTTACTCGGACATAAATTCACCCCTCCACTTT. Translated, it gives CASSYSDINSPLHF.

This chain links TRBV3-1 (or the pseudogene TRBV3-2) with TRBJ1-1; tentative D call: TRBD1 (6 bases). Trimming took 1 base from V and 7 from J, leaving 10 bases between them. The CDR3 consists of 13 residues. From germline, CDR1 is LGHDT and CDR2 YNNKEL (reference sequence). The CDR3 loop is CASSQAQGREAFF. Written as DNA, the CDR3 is TGTGCCAGCAGCCAAGCACAGGGACGTGAAGCTTTCTTT.

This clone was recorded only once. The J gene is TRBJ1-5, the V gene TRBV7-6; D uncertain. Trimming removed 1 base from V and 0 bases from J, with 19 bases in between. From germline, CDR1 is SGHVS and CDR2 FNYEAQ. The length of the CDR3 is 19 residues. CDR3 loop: CASSLVSPDEIYSNQPQHF. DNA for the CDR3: TGTGCCAGCAGCTTAGTTAGCCCCGACGAAATTTATAGCAATCAGCCCCAGCATTTT.

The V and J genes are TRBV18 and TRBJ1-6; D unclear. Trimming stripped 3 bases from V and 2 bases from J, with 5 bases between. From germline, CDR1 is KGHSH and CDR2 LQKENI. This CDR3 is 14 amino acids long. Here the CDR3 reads CASSPAAYNSPLHF. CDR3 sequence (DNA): TGTGCCAGCTCACCGGCAGCCTATAATTCACCCCTCCACTTT.

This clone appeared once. The CDR3 spells CASSTTDQGTGNTIYF. In DNA form, the CDR3 reads TGTGCCAGCAGCACAACGGACCAGGGAACTGGAAACACCATATATTTT. The V call is TRBV7-3, the J call TRBJ1-3, with D perhaps TRBD1 (5 bases). CDR1 SGHTA and CDR2 FQGTGA come from the germline V gene. Trimming stripped 5 bases from V and 2 bases from J, with 16 bases between. The CDR3 consists of 16 residues.

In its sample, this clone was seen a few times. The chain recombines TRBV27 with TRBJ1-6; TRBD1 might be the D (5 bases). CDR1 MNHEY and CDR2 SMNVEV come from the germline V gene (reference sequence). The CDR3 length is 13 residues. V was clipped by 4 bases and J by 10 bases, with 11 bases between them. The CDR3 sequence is CASSWKGISPLHF. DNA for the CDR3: TGTGCCAGCAGTTGGAAGGGGATATCACCCCTCCACTTT.

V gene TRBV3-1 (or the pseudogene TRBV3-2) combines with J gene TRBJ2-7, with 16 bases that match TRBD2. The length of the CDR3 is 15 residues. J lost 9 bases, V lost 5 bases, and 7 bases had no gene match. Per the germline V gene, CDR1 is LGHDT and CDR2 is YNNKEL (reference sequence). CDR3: CASSSGLAGGPAQYF. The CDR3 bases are TGTGCCAGCAGCTCGGGACTAGCGGGGGGGCCGGCGCAGTACTTC.

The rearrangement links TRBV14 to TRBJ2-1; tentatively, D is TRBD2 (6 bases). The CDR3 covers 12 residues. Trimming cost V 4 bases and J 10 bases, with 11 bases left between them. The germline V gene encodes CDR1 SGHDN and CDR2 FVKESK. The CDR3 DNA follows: TGTGCCAGCAGCCCGGGGGAGTTCGAGCAGTTCTTC. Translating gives CASSPGEFEQFF.

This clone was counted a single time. The CDR3 bases are TGTGCCAGCGGGCGGGGGGAAGAGACCCAGTACTTC. Translating it yields CASGRGEETQYF. The rearrangement links TRBV2 to TRBJ2-5; TRBD2 matches at 8 bases. The V gene's germline CDR1 is SNHLY and CDR2 FYNNEI. With V trimmed by 8 bases and J by 3 bases, 2 bases remained unmatched. The CDR3 is made up of 12 amino acids.

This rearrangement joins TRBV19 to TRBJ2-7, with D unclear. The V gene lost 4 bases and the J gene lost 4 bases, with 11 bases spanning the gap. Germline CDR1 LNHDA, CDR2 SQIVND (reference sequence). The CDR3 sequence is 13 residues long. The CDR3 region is CASSKTDLYEQYF. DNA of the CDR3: TGTGCCAGTAGTAAAACTGATCTGTACGAGCAGTACTTC.

The CDR3 spells CASSLFQEGNGYTF. CDR3 bases: TGTGCCAGCAGTTTATTTCAAGAGGGTAATGGCTACACCTTC. This chain links TRBV28 with TRBJ1-2; D ambiguous. V dropped 1 base and J dropped 6 bases, with 12 bases sitting between them. The CDR3 contains 14 residues. Germline V gene data show CDR1 as MDHEN and CDR2 as SYDVKM.

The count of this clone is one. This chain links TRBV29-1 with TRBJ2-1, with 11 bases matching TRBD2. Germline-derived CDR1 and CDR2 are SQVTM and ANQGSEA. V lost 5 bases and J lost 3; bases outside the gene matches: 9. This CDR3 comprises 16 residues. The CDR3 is CSVPASTSGSYNEQFF. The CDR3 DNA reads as TGCAGCGTTCCCGCGTCTACTAGCGGGAGCTACAATGAGCAGTTCTTC.

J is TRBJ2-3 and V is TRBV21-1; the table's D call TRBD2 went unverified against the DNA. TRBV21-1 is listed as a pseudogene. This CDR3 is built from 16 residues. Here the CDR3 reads CASSNLAGFSTDTQYF. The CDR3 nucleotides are TGTGCCAGCAGCAACTTAGCGGGGTTTAGCACAGATACGCAGTATTTT.

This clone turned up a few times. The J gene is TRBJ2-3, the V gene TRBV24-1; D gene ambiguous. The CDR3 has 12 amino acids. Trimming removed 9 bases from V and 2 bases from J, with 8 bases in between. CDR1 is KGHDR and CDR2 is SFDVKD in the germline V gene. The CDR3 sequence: CATDMITDTQYF. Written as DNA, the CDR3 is TGTGCCACCGACATGATCACAGATACGCAGTATTTT.

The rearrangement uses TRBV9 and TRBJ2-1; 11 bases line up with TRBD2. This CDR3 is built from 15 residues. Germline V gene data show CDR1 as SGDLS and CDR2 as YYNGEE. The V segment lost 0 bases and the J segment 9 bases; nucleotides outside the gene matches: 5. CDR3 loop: CASSVALLAGGEQFF. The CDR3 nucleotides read TGTGCCAGCAGCGTAGCTCTGCTAGCGGGGGGTGAGCAGTTCTTC.